These 19 T cell receptor beta chains came from one sample sequenced in a study of shared clonotypes between healthy human individuals. Assay used: immunoSEQ multiplex PCR; TCRdb lists only in-frame clones, some missing. The sample carries 550,000 to 700,000 clones, roughly 73% recorded once. Source material: memory CD4+ T cells sorted from blood. Subset noted: CD45RA-negative fraction. These receptors all come from a woman aged 25 to 39 in good health.

The chain couples TRBV28 to TRBJ2-7, with TRBD1 matching 8 bases. The V segment lost 5 bases and the J segment 4 bases; nucleotides outside the gene matches: 13. Germline CDR1 is MDHEN and CDR2 is SYDVKM. The CDR3 length is 16 residues. The CDR3 DNA follows: TGTGCCAGCAGTACTACCGGGACAGGACCACCTTACGAGCAGTACTTC. This gives the protein CASSTTGTGPPYEQYF.

This clone showed up just a few times. The chain carries TRBV2 and TRBJ2-1; D perhaps matches TRBD1 (6 bases). The V and J ends lost 5 bases and 1 base respectively, with 9 bases between them. Germline V gene sequence: CDR1 SNHLY, CDR2 FYNNEI. The CDR3 is 14 amino acids. The CDR3 spells CASSKGQSYNEQFF. The CDR3 DNA reads as TGTGCCAGCAGTAAAGGACAGTCCTACAATGAGCAGTTCTTC.

Comments on this clone: Other DNA variants within this sample encode the same CDR3. V is TRBV25-1 and J is TRBJ2-7; D is unresolved. Germline loops: CDR1 MGHDK, CDR2 SYGVNS. CDR3 length: 11 residues. V was clipped by 3 bases and J by 4 bases, with 4 bases between them. In DNA, the CDR3 is TGTGCCAGCAGTGACAGGTACGAGCAGTACTTC. This encodes CASSDRYEQYF.

The chain carries TRBV27 and TRBJ1-5; D not certain. Germline assignment: CDR1 MNHEY and CDR2 SMNVEV (reference sequence). The CDR3 sequence is 10 residues long. Trimming removed 6 bases from V and 9 bases from J, with 6 bases in between. The CDR3 reads CASSLWPQHF. The CDR3 coding sequence is TGTGCCAGCAGCCTTTGGCCCCAGCATTTT.

This clone was recorded a few times. In nucleotides, the CDR3 is TGTGCCAGTACTCCGGGGTTTGAAGCTTTCTTT. This codes for CASTPGFEAFF. This sequence joins TRBV19 and TRBJ1-1; D call uncertain. V lost 7 bases and J lost 7, with 10 bases in between. The CDR3 has 11 residues. Per the germline V gene, CDR1 is LNHDA and CDR2 is SQIVND (reference sequence).

The sample holds a few counts of this clone. The chain combines TRBV9 with TRBJ2-1; TRBD1 or TRBD2 may be the D gene (6 bases each). Looked up from germline, CDR1 is SGDLS and CDR2 is YYNGEE. The CDR3 length is 13 residues. V was pared by 0 bases and J by 7 bases, with 8 bases between. CDR3 bases: TGTGCCAGCAGCGTAGGGAGGGGGAATGAGCAGTTCTTC. It specifies CASSVGRGNEQFF.

The table lists this clone with a few counts. V and J are TRBV6-5 and TRBJ1-1; tentative D call: TRBD1 (6 bases). CDR1 is MNHEY and CDR2 is SVGAGI in the germline V gene. This CDR3 has 14 residues. Trimming removed 5 bases from V and 4 bases from J, with 14 bases in between. The CDR3 nucleotides are TGTGCCAGCAGTACCCAGGGGTTTGGCACTGAAGCTTTCTTT. Translating gives CASSTQGFGTEAFF.

This chain links TRBV19 with TRBJ1-2; D is possibly TRBD1 (5 bases). V was cut by 3 bases and J by 4 bases, with 12 bases left in between. The germline V gene has CDR1 LNHDA and CDR2 SQIVND (reference sequence). This CDR3 comprises 14 residues. The CDR3 coding sequence is TGTGCCAGTAGTATCGGTCGGGGGGGCTATGGCTACACCTTC. This sequence encodes CASSIGRGGYGYTF.

The sample holds one count of this clone. The chain employs TRBV4-1 and TRBJ1-2; 11 bases map to TRBD1. Germline CDR1 reads MGHRA; CDR2 reads YSYEKL. The trim removed 1 base at V and 3 bases at J, leaving 1 base unmatched. This CDR3 region has 15 residues. CDR3 DNA sequence: TGCGCCAGCAGCCAAGTGGGACAGGGGGACTATGGCTACACCTTC. The encoded protein is CASSQVGQGDYGYTF.

The rearrangement uses TRBV29-1 and TRBJ2-1, with 8 positions matching TRBD2. The ends lost 7 bases at V and 4 bases at J; junction bases unmatched: 6. Germline V lookup: CDR1 SQVTM, CDR2 ANQGSEA. CDR3 length: 13 amino acids. The CDR3 spells CSGGGRMYNEQFF. The CDR3 DNA reads as TGCAGCGGTGGCGGGAGGATGTACAATGAGCAGTTCTTC.

This chain joins TRBV5-1 and TRBJ2-2; D remains unclear. The CDR3 is 13 residues long. Per the germline V gene, CDR1 is SGHRS and CDR2 is YFSETQ. V was clipped by 0 bases and J by 6 bases, with 6 bases between them. The CDR3 nucleotides are TGCGCCAGCAGCTTGGGCTTCGCCGGGGAGCTGTTTTTT. Translated: CASSLGFAGELFF. The full variable domain, its missing parts supplied by reference TRBV5-1 and TRBJ2-2, is KAGVTQTPRYLIKTRGQQVTLSCSPISGHRSVSWYQQTPGQGLQFLFEYFSETQRNKGNFPGRFSGRQFSNSRSEMNVSTLELGDSALYLCASSLGFAGELFFGEGSRLTVL.

This clone was picked up a small number of times. The V call is TRBV29-1, the J call TRBJ1-1; D unresolved. The CDR3 length is 13 residues. Germline-derived CDR1 and CDR2 are SQVTM and ANQGSEA. Trimming pared 3 bases from V and 4 bases from J, leaving 12 bases between. The CDR3 sequence: CSVDTLFGTEAFF. The CDR3 nucleotides read TGCAGCGTTGACACACTCTTTGGCACTGAAGCTTTCTTT.

V gene TRBV7-8 combines with J gene TRBJ1-1; no definite D call. The germline V gene has CDR1 SGHVS and CDR2 FQNEAQ. The V and J ends lost 7 bases and 1 base respectively, with 7 bases between them. The CDR3 contains 12 residues. The CDR3, as DNA: TGTGCCAGCACCCCGGGGAACACTGAAGCTTTCTTT. This gives the protein CASTPGNTEAFF.

The chain combines TRBV15 with TRBJ2-1; D uncertain. CDR3 length equals 17 residues. Per germline, CDR1 LNHNV and CDR2 YYDKDF (reference sequence). V lost 1 base to trimming and J lost 7 bases, with 20 bases between them. CDR3: CATSRGEGTGPWNEQFF. For the CDR3, the DNA is TGTGCCACCAGCAGAGGAGAAGGTACCGGGCCTTGGAATGAGCAGTTCTTC. Full variable domain (outside the CDR3, taken from reference TRBV15 and TRBJ2-1): DAMVIQNPRYQVTQFGKPVTLSCSQTLNHNVMYWYQQKSSQAPKLLFHYYDKDFNNEADTPDNFQSRRPNTSFCFLDIRSPGLGDTAMYLCATSRGEGTGPWNEQFFGPGTRLTVL.

The chain recombines TRBV7-3 with TRBJ2-7, with 11 nucleotides matching TRBD2. Germline loops: CDR1 SGHTA, CDR2 FQGTGA. J was trimmed by 6 bases and V by 5 bases; bases with no gene match: 9. The CDR3 contains 15 residues. As DNA, the CDR3 is TGTGCCAGCAGCCCTCTAGCGGGAGGTATCGGCGAGCAGTACTTC. It is translated as CASSPLAGGIGEQYF.

The gene calls are TRBV5-6 and TRBJ2-5, with TRBD2 matching over 9 bases. The trim removed 2 bases at V and 2 bases at J, leaving 7 bases unmatched. Germline V gives CDR1 SGHDT, CDR2 YYEEEE. This CDR3 contains 16 residues. For the CDR3, the DNA is TGTGCCAGCAGCTTCCGAGGTAGCGGGAGACAAGAGACCCAGTACTTC. Its translation: CASSFRGSGRQETQYF.

The CDR3 spells CAWSSTVDSPLHF. Written as DNA, the CDR3 is TGTGCCTGGAGTTCGACCGTGGATTCACCCCTCCACTTT. The chain uses TRBV30 and TRBJ1-6; the D is unclear. CDR3 length: 13 amino acids. The germline gives CDR1 GTSNPN, CDR2 SVGIG (reference sequence). The V gene lost 2 bases and the J gene lost 8 bases, with 10 bases spanning the gap.

The chain uses TRBV28 and TRBJ1-5; no definite D call. The CDR3 sequence is 18 residues long. CDR1 and CDR2 from the germline V gene are MDHEN and SYDVKM. Trimming left V 2 bases short and J 2 bases short, with 19 bases between. CDR3: CASSLGPEWRLGNQPQHF. In nucleotides, the CDR3 is TGTGCCAGCAGTTTAGGGCCCGAGTGGCGGTTGGGCAATCAGCCCCAGCATTTT.

This rearrangement joins TRBV28 to TRBJ2-2; D is unclear. The germline V gene encodes CDR1 MDHEN and CDR2 SYDVKM. The V gene lost 8 bases and the J gene lost 0 bases, with 7 bases spanning the gap. The CDR3 is 13 residues long. The CDR3 spells CASLFPNTGELFF. In DNA, the CDR3 is TGTGCCAGCTTATTTCCGAACACCGGGGAGCTGTTTTTT.